This is a list of T cell receptor beta chains from one sample in a study of blood T cell repertoires in COVID-19. The data were produced by immunoSEQ multiplex PCR, yet TCRdb's version contains in-frame clones alone and is incomplete. The sample lists about 190,000 clones, around 80% occurring once. Sequencing input: peripheral blood. Every receptor here comes from a woman of 80 years or more with active or convalescent COVID-19. Both conserved end residues are part of each CDR3. D genes are given only for firm matches. Rows may omit the clone size; those that give it use once, few, many or a size class.

length	size	D	V	J	DNA	CDR3
12	few	TRBD2	TRBV19	TRBJ2-1	TGTGCCAGTTATAGCGGGTACAATGAGCAGTTCTTC	CASYSGYNEQFF
13	-	-	TRBV5-1	TRBJ2-5	TGCGCCAGCAGCTGGCAGGGTCGAGAGACCCAGTACTTC	CASSWQGRETQYF
13	-	-	TRBV28	TRBJ2-7	TGTGCCAGCAGTTTGTCAGGGGCTGGCGAGCAGTACTTC	CASSLSGAGEQYF
16	-	TRBD1	TRBV6-5	TRBJ1-2	TGTGCCAGCAGTTACTCTCAAGGGACAGGGGTTCAAGGCTACACCTTC	CASSYSQGTGVQGYTF
15	-	-	TRBV4-3	TRBJ2-7	TGCGCCAGCAGCCAAGCCACGGAACCCGTTGGCGGGCAGTACTTC	CASSQATEPVGGQYF
14	-	-	TRBV6-4	TRBJ1-6	TGTGCCAGCAGTGCTGGCTGGGGGGGTTCACCCCTCCACTTT	CASSAGWGGSPLHF
15	-	-	TRBV5-1	TRBJ1-1	TGCGCCAGCAGCTTGGGGCCCGACAGGAACACTGAAGCTTTCTTT	CASSLGPDRNTEAFF
14	-	TRBD1	TRBV2	TRBJ2-3	TGTGCCAGCAGCGGACAGGGGGCCACAGATACGCAGTATTTT	CASSGQGATDTQYF
14	-	-	TRBV5-1	TRBJ1-1	TGCGCCAGCAGCTTGGGACAGACTGGGACTGAAGCTTTCTTT	CASSLGQTGTEAFF
15	-	-	TRBV27	TRBJ2-1	TGTGCCAGCAGTTTAAGCGCGGGCTCCTACAATGAGCAGTTCTTC	CASSLSAGSYNEQFF
16	-	TRBD1	TRBV5-1	TRBJ2-1	TGCGCCAGCAGCGCCCTCGACAGGGATCTCTACAATGAGCAGTTCTTC	CASSALDRDLYNEQFF
12	-	TRBD1	TRBV7-9	TRBJ2-7	TGTGCCAGCAGCCACCCTGACAGGGGCGAGTACTTC	CASSHPDRGEYF
16	-	TRBD1	TRBV18	TRBJ2-5	TGTGCCAGCTCTCGCGGACAGGACCAACTTTGGGAGACCCAGTACTTC	CASSRGQDQLWETQYF
16	-	TRBD2	TRBV6-6	TRBJ2-3	TGTGCCAGCAGTTACGAGCTAGCGGGGGCGGGAGATACGCAGTATTTT	CASSYELAGAGDTQYF
13	few	TRBD1	TRBV25-1	TRBJ2-7	TGTGCCAGCGCGCGACAGGGGGCCTACGAGCAGTACTTC	CASARQGAYEQYF
12	-	-	TRBV24-1	TRBJ2-1	TGTGCCACCAGTGATTTGGCAGGTGAGCAGTTCTTC	CATSDLAGEQFF
13	few	TRBD1	TRBV12-3/TRBV12-4	TRBJ1-2	TGTGCCAGCAGCTTGGGACAGGGCTATGGCTACACCTTC	CASSLGQGYGYTF
15	-	TRBD1	TRBV27	TRBJ1-4	TGTGCCAGCAGTTTGCGACAGGGGCTGAGTGAAAAACTGTTTTTT	CASSLRQGLSEKLFF
16	few	-	TRBV15	TRBJ1-2	TGTGCCACCAGCAGAGATACGGGGGAAGCTAACTATGGCTACACCTTC	CATSRDTGEANYGYTF
15	-	-	TRBV5-4	TRBJ1-6	TGTGCCAGCAGCTTGAAGGTCAGGGTGAATTCACCCCTCCACTTT	CASSLKVRVNSPLHF
15	-	-	TRBV5-1	TRBJ1-4	TGCGCCAGCAGCTTGGATTCGGGTCCCACGGAAAAACTGTTTTTT	CASSLDSGPTEKLFF
13	few	-	TRBV5-1	TRBJ1-2	TGCGCCAGCAGCTTGGACTTACCAGGCGGCTACACCTTC	CASSLDLPGGYTF
15	-	-	TRBV5-1	TRBJ1-1	TGCGCCAGCAGCTTCGATGGACTCGCGAACACTGAAGCTTTCTTT	CASSFDGLANTEAFF
15	-	-	TRBV10-3	TRBJ2-7	TGTGCCATCAGTGATGGCACAGGGCATGCTACTAGGGAGTACTTC	CAISDGTGHATREYF
13	-	-	TRBV4-2	TRBJ1-2	TGTGCCAGCAGCCAACAGGGCCTCTATGGCTACACCTTC	CASSQQGLYGYTF
15	once	TRBD1	TRBV19	TRBJ2-3	TGTGCCAGTAGTGCGGGACAGGGGAGGGCAGATACGCAGTATTTT	CASSAGQGRADTQYF
15	-	TRBD1	TRBV14	TRBJ2-1	TGTGCCAGCAGCATTCGGACAGGGTGGGCGAATGAGCAGTTCTTC	CASSIRTGWANEQFF
13	-	-	TRBV10-3	TRBJ2-1	TGTGCCATCAGTAGGACACAATCTTATGAGCAGTTCTTC	CAISRTQSYEQFF
13	-	-	TRBV19	TRBJ2-5	TGTGCCAGTAGACGACAGTACCAAGAGACCCAGTACTTC	CASRRQYQETQYF